These 8 T cell receptor beta chains were all obtained from the same sample, sequenced in a study of blood T cell repertoires in COVID-19. Repertoires were generated with immunoSEQ multiplex PCR, while TCRdb's copy carries only in-frame clones and drops some. The sample contains approximately 26,000 clones, about 89% of which appear only once. The source material was peripheral blood. The receptors derive from a man in his 70s with active COVID-19.

The J gene is TRBJ2-3, the V gene TRBV4-2; the match to TRBD2 covers 7 bases. Germline-derived CDR1 and CDR2 are LGHNA and YNFKEQ. Trimming cost V 0 bases and J 1 base; bases outside gene matches: 4. This CDR3 comprises 16 residues. In nucleotides, the CDR3 is TGTGCCAGCAGCCAAGATCCAGCGGGGCGCACAGATACGCAGTATTTT. This translates into CASSQDPAGRTDTQYF.

The chain combines TRBV18 with TRBJ1-3; 8 bases are shared with TRBD1. The CDR3 has 15 amino acids. Germline values: CDR1 KGHSH, CDR2 LQKENI. V shed 6 bases and J 7 bases; nucleotides not matched to a gene: 11. CDR3 protein: CASSGQDGGVNTIYF. CDR3 nucleotide sequence: TGTGCCAGCTCGGGACAGGACGGTGGGGTGAACACCATATATTTT.

This rearrangement joins TRBV7-2 to TRBJ2-7, with TRBD1 matching 10 bases. The germline gives CDR1 SGHTA, CDR2 FQGNSA. The CDR3 runs to 13 residues. J gave up 6 bases and V 3 bases, and 2 bases lay outside the gene matches. CDR3 amino acids: CASSLGQGFEQYF. The CDR3 DNA sequence: TGTGCCAGCAGCTTGGGACAGGGGTTCGAGCAGTACTTC.

V and J are TRBV7-3 and TRBJ2-1; 15 bases fit TRBD2. CDR3 length: 16 residues. Germline CDR1 reads SGHTA; CDR2 reads FQGTGA. V trimming: 5 bases; J trimming: 10 bases; junction bases outside the gene matches: 9. Here the CDR3 reads CASSPGLAGGLGEQFF. CDR3 nucleotides: TGTGCCAGCAGCCCCGGACTAGCGGGGGGGCTAGGGGAGCAGTTCTTC.

There are a few counts of this clone. The chain joins TRBV4-3 to TRBJ2-1; a possible D gene is TRBD2 (5 bases). Trimming cost V 1 base and J 9 bases, with 19 bases left between them. Germline V CDR1 and CDR2: LGHNA, YSLEER. CDR3 length: 16 residues. CDR3 in DNA: TGCGCCAGCAGCCAAGCCCCGACTAACACGGGGAGTGAGCAGTTCTTC. This codes for CASSQAPTNTGSEQFF.

The chain carries TRBV3-1 (or the pseudogene TRBV3-2) and TRBJ2-7, with 8 bases identical to TRBD1. Per the germline V gene, CDR1 is LGHDT and CDR2 is YNNKEL (reference sequence). CDR3 length: 13 amino acids. After removal of 1 base from V and 5 bases from J, the junction contained 1 base not matched to a gene. CDR3 amino acids: CASSQGTGNEQYF. As DNA, the CDR3 is TGTGCCAGCAGCCAAGGGACAGGGAACGAGCAGTACTTC.

The rearrangement uses TRBV6-5 and TRBJ2-4; TRBD1 agrees at 7 bases. The CDR3 spans 15 residues. V shed 10 bases, J shed 0 bases, and the junction held 9 bases outside the gene matches. Germline lookup yields CDR1 MNHEY and CDR2 SVGAGI. The DNA for the CDR3 is TGTGCCACCCAGGGGGTGTCTGTAGCCAAAAACATTCAGTACTTC. It codes for CATQGVSVAKNIQYF.

CDR3 nucleotides: TGTGCCAGCAGCGTGGGACACACGAACACTGAAGCTTTCTTT. Protein product: CASSVGHTNTEAFF. V and J are TRBV7-2 and TRBJ1-1; D is possibly TRBD1 (6 bases). This CDR3 has 14 amino acids. Germline V gene lookup returns CDR1 SGHTA and CDR2 FQGNSA. The V end lost 5 bases, the J end lost 1 base, and 11 bases lay between the germline ends. Based on the CDR3 plus reference TRBV7-2 and TRBJ1-1, the full variable domain is GAGVSQSPSNKVTEKGKDVELRCDPISGHTALYWYRQSLGQGLEFLIYFQGNSAPDKSGLPSDRFSAERTGGSVSTLTIQRTQQEDSAVYLCASSVGHTNTEAFFGQGTRLTVV.